One and the same sample provided the 5 T cell receptor beta chains below, sequenced in a study of blood T cell repertoires in COVID-19 (TCRdb year 2020). The protocol used for the library was the immunoSEQ multiplex PCR assay. Entries here come from immuneACCESS through TCRdb and include only in-frame sequences with V and J called. Some clones fail to appear in such tables; in the studies checked, an unresolved V gene covers under half of the shortfall, and the cause of the remainder is unknown. Recorded for this sample are more than 400,000 clones; 70% to 90% of them occurred a single time. 3% to 4% of the sample is taken by the ten largest. Sample: peripheral blood. The receptor set was obtained from a human donor in a cohort sampled during active COVID-19.

The chain uses TRBV7-2 and TRBJ1-5; 10 nucleotides match TRBD1. There are 16 residues in the CDR3. Germline V gives CDR1 SGHTA, CDR2 FQGNSA. The trim removed 5 bases at V and 4 bases at J, leaving 8 bases unmatched. The CDR3 loop reads CASSPQSGQGNQPQHF. The CDR3 DNA follows: TGTGCCAGCAGCCCTCAATCGGGACAGGGGAATCAGCCCCAGCATTTT.

There are a few counts of this clone. V is TRBV5-1 and J is TRBJ2-3; perhaps TRBD1 as D (5 bases). The V and J ends lost 0 bases and 5 bases respectively, with 13 bases between them. This CDR3 spans 15 amino acids. Germline V gives CDR1 SGHRS, CDR2 YFSETQ. The CDR3 here is CASSLETSGIDTQYF. The CDR3 DNA reads as TGCGCCAGCAGCTTGGAAACATCAGGGATAGATACGCAGTATTTT.

The chain carries TRBV3-1 (or the pseudogene TRBV3-2) and TRBJ2-7; 8 bases are shared with TRBD2. V shed 5 bases, J shed 0 bases, and the junction held 6 bases outside the gene matches. This CDR3 has 15 residues. From germline, CDR1 is LGHDT and CDR2 YNNKEL (reference sequence). The CDR3 DNA reads as TGTGCCAGCAGCATAACAACTAGCGGCTCCTACGAGCAGTACTTC. It translates to CASSITTSGSYEQYF.

V is TRBV9 and J is TRBJ2-1; TRBD2 matches at 13 bases. There are 16 residues in the CDR3. V lost 3 bases, J lost 9 bases, and 9 bases stayed unmatched. Germline V gene data show CDR1 as SGDLS and CDR2 as YYNGEE. The CDR3: CASSAQTSGRVSEQFF. CDR3 in DNA: TGTGCCAGCAGCGCCCAAACTAGCGGGAGGGTAAGTGAGCAGTTCTTC.

As to this clone: This same CDR3 is encoded by further DNA sequences in the sample. This rearrangement joins TRBV6-6 to TRBJ1-1; perhaps TRBD1 as D (5 bases). This CDR3 has 13 residues. Germline lookup yields CDR1 MNHNY and CDR2 SVGAGI (reference sequence). V gave up 4 bases and J gave up 1 base, with 7 bases separating them. The CDR3 DNA follows: TGTGCCAGCAGTTCCCAGGGGAACACTGAAGCTTTCTTT. This gives the protein CASSSQGNTEAFF.